Listed below are T cell receptor beta chains from one sample, sequenced in a study of post-analysis software for immune sequencing data. MiXCR, run by TCRdb on the PCR reads, gives a single entry per CDR3 protein. The top ten hold 4.9% of the sample, which has 750,000 to 950,000 distinct CDR3 sequences, around 42% seen once. The sample consisted of blood. These receptor sequences come from a girl aged 10 to 17 with multiple sclerosis. The CDR3 runs from the conserved cysteine through the conserved F or W. D genes are given only for firm matches. Not every row has a clone size; where given, it reads once, few, many or a size class.

>TRBD2|few|TRBV12-3/TRBV12-4|TRBJ2-1
TGTGCCAGCAGTTCGAGACTAGCGGGAGGTAGCAATGAGCAGTTCTTC
CASSSRLAGGSNEQFF
>NA|few|TRBV4-1|TRBJ1-1
TGCGCCAGCAGCCAAGAATGGTCCAGCGACACTGAAGCTTTCTTT
CASSQEWSSDTEAFF
>NA|few|TRBV5-5|TRBJ1-2
TGTGCCAGCAGCTTGGCCGCGGGGCGAGGCTACACCTTC
CASSLAAGRGYTF
>NA|NA|TRBV12-3/TRBV12-4|TRBJ2-5
TGTGCCAGCAGTTTAGCGGGACGCTCCTCGGAGACCCAGTACTTC
CASSLAGRSSETQYF
>TRBD1|NA|TRBV20-1|TRBJ1-2
TGCAGTGCCAGCACGGGACAGGCGAGCTACACCTTC
CSASTGQASYTF
>NA|NA|TRBV15|TRBJ2-1
TGTGCCACCAGCAGAGAGCGGAGCTCCTACAATGAGCAGTTCTTC
CATSRERSSYNEQFF
>NA|few|TRBV28|TRBJ2-7
TGTGCCAGCACCGACACGGGGCTGTTTGTCGAGCAGTACTTC
CASTDTGLFVEQYF
>NA|NA|TRBV28|TRBJ2-5
TGTGCCAGCAGTTCCAACCGGCGGGTACAAGAGACCCAGTACTTC
CASSSNRRVQETQYF
>NA|NA|TRBV7-2|TRBJ2-4
TGTGCCAGCAGCTATCAGGGTGGGCTAGCCAAAAACATTCAGTACTTC
CASSYQGGLAKNIQYF
>TRBD1|NA|TRBV7-9|TRBJ1-1
TGTGCCAGCAGCTTACGACAGGGGAAAGCTTTCTTT
CASSLRQGKAFF
>NA|few|TRBV12-3/TRBV12-4|TRBJ2-4
TGTGCCAGCAGTTTGCTGGGGTCGGCCAAAAACATTCAGTACTTC
CASSLLGSAKNIQYF
>NA|few|TRBV7-3|TRBJ2-3
TGTGCCAGCAGCCCCGATGCCAACACGCAGTATTTT
CASSPDANTQYF
>TRBD2|NA|TRBV20-1|TRBJ2-1
TGCAGTGCTAGGTCATGGGCTAGCGGGAGCACTGAGCAGTTCTTC
CSARSWASGSTEQFF
>NA|NA|TRBV11-3|TRBJ2-3
TGTGCCAGCAGCTCCCTAGAGGATACGCAGTATTTT
CASSSLEDTQYF
>TRBD2|few|TRBV7-2|TRBJ2-3
TGTGCCAGCAGCTTGGCCCCTGTTTTAGCGGGAGGGGCAGATACGCAGTATTTT
CASSLAPVLAGGADTQYF
>NA|NA|TRBV6-1|TRBJ1-1
TGTGCCAGCAGTGAAACGACGCCAGAAGCTTTCTTT
CASSETTPEAFF
>NA|NA|TRBV7-9|TRBJ2-7
TGTGCCAGCAGCCCTGGGATTGCGCTCTTCTCCTACGAGCAGTACTTC
CASSPGIALFSYEQYF
>NA|NA|TRBV9|TRBJ2-7
TGTGCCAGCAGCGTAGGGTCGGGCATAACCTCCTACGAGCAGTACTTC
CASSVGSGITSYEQYF
>NA|few|TRBV10-3|TRBJ2-7
TGTGCCATCAGTGAGCCCGGGGCTTACGAGCAGTACTTC
CAISEPGAYEQYF
>TRBD2|NA|TRBV20-1|TRBJ2-3
TGCAGTGCACAGACTAGCGGGAGGGCGGTAGGCACAGATACGCAGTATTTT
CSAQTSGRAVGTDTQYF
>NA|NA|TRBV7-2|TRBJ2-1
TGTGCCAGCAGCTTTCCGAGTCCGGGCCGGCCCAATGAGCAGTTCTTC
CASSFPSPGRPNEQFF
>NA|few|TRBV4-2|TRBJ2-7
TGTGCCAGCAGCCAGGGAGGCGGTTGGGAGCAGTACTTC
CASSQGGGWEQYF
>TRBD1|NA|TRBV20-1|TRBJ2-5
TGCAGTGCTAGAGATCACAACCGCGCACAGGGGGACTGGAAGACCCAGTACTTC
CSARDHNRAQGDWKTQYF
>NA|NA|TRBV30|TRBJ2-5
TGTGCCTGGAGTCCAGGGAACTACGATGAGCAGTACTTC
CAWSPGNYDEQYF
>NA|NA|TRBV19|TRBJ2-7
TGTGCCAGTAGCCTCTTTCACGGGAGCTCCTACGAGCAGTACTTC
CASSLFHGSSYEQYF
>TRBD2|NA|TRBV28|TRBJ2-7
TGTGCCAGCAAGGGACTAGCTCGGGAGCAGTACTTC
CASKGLAREQYF
>NA|NA|TRBV24-1|TRBJ2-1
TGTGCCACCCGACTGGCGGGTGAGCAGTTCTTC
CATRLAGEQFF
>NA|many|TRBV30|TRBJ2-5
TGTGCCTGGAGTCGACAGGAGGAGACCCAGTACTTC
CAWSRQEETQYF
>TRBD2|NA|TRBV20-1|TRBJ2-1
TGCAGTGCTAGATCCTTAGCGGGAGCGACCTACAATGAGCAGTTCTTC
CSARSLAGATYNEQFF
>NA|few|TRBV18|TRBJ1-2
TGTGCCAGCTCACAGACTTCCGGGACTGCAAACTATGGCTACACCTTC
CASSQTSGTANYGYTF
>NA|NA|TRBV9|TRBJ1-1
TGTGCCAGCAGCGTATTGCCGGGACTGAGCACTGAAGCTTTCTTT
CASSVLPGLSTEAFF
>NA|few|TRBV4-2|TRBJ2-1
TGTGCCAGCAGCCCTGAGCGACCTTACAATGAGCAGTTCTTC
CASSPERPYNEQFF
>NA|NA|TRBV7-3|TRBJ2-1
TGTGCCAGCAGCTTAGCGCGCAGGGCTGAATCCTACAATGAGCAGTTCTTC
CASSLARRAESYNEQFF
>NA|NA|TRBV6-1|TRBJ1-5
TGTGCCAGCAGTGAAAGTTTCAATCAGCCCCAGCATTTT
CASSESFNQPQHF
>NA|NA|TRBV6-5|TRBJ2-1
NA
CASSTSGGPNEQFF
>NA|NA|TRBV6-5|TRBJ1-6
TGTGCCAGCAGTACGGCGCAGGGTGTAAATTCACCCCTCCACTTT
CASSTAQGVNSPLHF
>NA|NA|TRBV7-9|TRBJ2-1
TGTGCCAGCAGCTCCCCGGGGGCGGATGAGCAGTTCTTC
CASSSPGADEQFF
>NA|NA|TRBV9|TRBJ1-1
TGTGCCAGCAGCGAAGGACAGTCGAACACTGAAGCTTTCTTT
CASSEGQSNTEAFF
>TRBD2|NA|TRBV12-3/TRBV12-4|TRBJ2-7
TGTGCCAGCGGCGGGACTAGTCCTTACGAGCAGTACTTC
CASGGTSPYEQYF
>NA|NA|TRBV10-3|TRBJ2-3
TGTGCCGCGAACAGGGTCGGGACAGATACGCAGTATTTT
CAANRVGTDTQYF
>NA|few|TRBV6-2/TRBV6-3|TRBJ2-1
TGTGCCAGCAGCCCTACATTTCTCAATGAGCAGTTCTTC
CASSPTFLNEQFF
>TRBD1|NA|TRBV9|TRBJ1-2
TGTGCCAGCAGCGTAGAGGGACAGGGGGACTATGGCTACACCTTC
CASSVEGQGDYGYTF
>NA|few|TRBV7-3|TRBJ1-1
TGTGCCAGCAAGGGTCCCAACACTGAAGCTTTCTTT
CASKGPNTEAFF
>NA|NA|TRBV20-1|TRBJ2-5
TGCAGTGCTAGGGGACTGACTCTCCAAGAGACCCAGTACTTC
CSARGLTLQETQYF
>NA|NA|TRBV7-2|TRBJ2-5
TGTGCCAGCAGCTTAAACAGGGCCGCAGAAGAGACCCAGTACTTC
CASSLNRAAEETQYF
>TRBD1|NA|TRBV6-2/TRBV6-3|TRBJ2-7
TGTGCCAGCAGTCTCACGGACAGGGTCCACGAGCAGTACTTC
CASSLTDRVHEQYF
>NA|few|TRBV6-6|TRBJ1-1
TGTGCCAGCAGTGACGGCACTGAAGCTTTCTTT
CASSDGTEAFF
>NA|NA|TRBV12-3/TRBV12-4|TRBJ2-5
TGTGCCAGCAGTCTCGACAAGGGCGAGACCCAGTACTTC
CASSLDKGETQYF
>NA|NA|TRBV29-1|TRBJ2-5
TGCAGTGGACTGCGGGGGACAGGCCAAGAGACCCAGTACTTC
CSGLRGTGQETQYF
>TRBD1|few|TRBV6-1|TRBJ2-7
TGTGCCAGCAGTGAAGGGACAGGGTATGGGTACGAGCAGTACTTC
CASSEGTGYGYEQYF
>NA|NA|TRBV30|TRBJ2-5
TGTGCCTGGAGTGTAAGGGGAACGGAGACCCAGTACTTC
CAWSVRGTETQYF
>NA|NA|TRBV5-1|TRBJ2-7
TGCGCCAGCAGCTTGGGCAGGGCCGCTTACTCCACCTACGAGCAGTACTTC
CASSLGRAAYSTYEQYF
>NA|NA|TRBV28|TRBJ1-5
TGTGCCAGCACCCCTGGGGGGCTGTATAGCAATCAGCCCCAGCATTTT
CASTPGGLYSNQPQHF
>TRBD2|NA|TRBV20-1|TRBJ2-1
TGCAGTGGCCGACCGGGACTAGCGGGAAGAGAGACCCAGTTCTTC
CSGRPGLAGRETQFF